This T cell receptor beta chain was recorded in a study of neurological immune-mediated disorders. A single record per CDR3 protein comes from TCRdb applying MiXCR to the 5' RACE reads. The sample comprises roughly 61,000 distinct CDR3 sequences, 24% of which are singletons, and 3.5% to 5.5% rests with the top ten. The time point is: technical triplicate 2. Germline V CDR1 and CDR2: SGHRS, YFSETQ. The CDR3 covers 15 residues. The V and J ends lost 0 bases and 5 bases, in that order; junction bases with no gene match: 7. In its sample, this clonotype was seen many times. This clonotype was obtained from a man aged 60 to 75 with HTLV-1-associated myelopathy (HAM/TSP). The chain combines TRBV5-1 with TRBJ1-1, with 7 nucleotides matching TRBD1. Sequencing input: PBMCs. CDR3: CASSLVGGGGTEAFF. The CDR3 region has the DNA TGCGCCAGCAGCTTGGTAGGGGGCGGCGGAACTGAAGCTTTCTTT.